Sequencing of this T cell receptor beta chain was carried out in a study of T cell responses to AZD1222 COVID-19 vaccine. Germline loops: CDR1 MNHNS, CDR2 SASEGT. CDR3 length equals 14 residues. V dropped 2 bases and J dropped 3 bases, with 8 bases sitting between them. Sequencing used immunoSEQ multiplex PCR; TCRdb keeps in-frame clones, though not all of them. The profile shows roughly 150,000 clones, around nine tenths of them singletons. This clone was counted only a few times. Here the sequenced sample was peripheral blood, taken on day 0 of AZD1222 vaccination. The sequence was collected from an adult in good health. The genes are TRBV6-1 and TRBJ1-5; D gene uncertain. This CDR3 reads CASSERTYNQPQHF. Written as DNA, the CDR3 is TGTGCCAGCAGTGAAAGGACGTACAATCAGCCCCAGCATTTT.